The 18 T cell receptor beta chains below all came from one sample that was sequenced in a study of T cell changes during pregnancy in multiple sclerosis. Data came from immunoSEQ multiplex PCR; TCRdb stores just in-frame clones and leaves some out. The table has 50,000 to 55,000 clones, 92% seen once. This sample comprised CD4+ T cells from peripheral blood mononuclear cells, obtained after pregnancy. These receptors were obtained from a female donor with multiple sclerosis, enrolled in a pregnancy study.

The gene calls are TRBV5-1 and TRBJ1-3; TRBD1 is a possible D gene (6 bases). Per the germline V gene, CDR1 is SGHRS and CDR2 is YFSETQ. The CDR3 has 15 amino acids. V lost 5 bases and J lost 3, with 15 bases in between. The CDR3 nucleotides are TGCGCCAGCAGTGAGGGACAACAAGTTGGAAACACCATATATTTT. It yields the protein CASSEGQQVGNTIYF.

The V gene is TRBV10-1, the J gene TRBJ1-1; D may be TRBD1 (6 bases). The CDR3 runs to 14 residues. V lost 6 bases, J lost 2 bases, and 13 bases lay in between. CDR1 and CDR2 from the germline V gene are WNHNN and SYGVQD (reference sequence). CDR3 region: CASREDSRNTEAFF. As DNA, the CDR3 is TGCGCCAGCAGGGAGGACAGCCGAAACACTGAAGCTTTCTTT.

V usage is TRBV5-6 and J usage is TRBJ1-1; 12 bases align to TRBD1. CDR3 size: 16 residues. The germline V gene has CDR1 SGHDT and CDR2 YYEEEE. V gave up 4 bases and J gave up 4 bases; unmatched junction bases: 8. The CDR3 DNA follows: TGTGCCAGCAGCCTGAATAGGGGACAGGGGGCCACTGAAGCTTTCTTT. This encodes CASSLNRGQGATEAFF.

CDR3 coding DNA: TGTGCCAGCAGCCAAGACCTAGCCAAAAACATTCAGTACTTC. It specifies CASSQDLAKNIQYF. V gene TRBV14 combines with J gene TRBJ2-4, with no clear D. The CDR3 runs to 14 residues. Looked up from germline, CDR1 is SGHDN and CDR2 is FVKESK. V shed 0 bases and J shed 0 bases, with 3 bases lying between them.

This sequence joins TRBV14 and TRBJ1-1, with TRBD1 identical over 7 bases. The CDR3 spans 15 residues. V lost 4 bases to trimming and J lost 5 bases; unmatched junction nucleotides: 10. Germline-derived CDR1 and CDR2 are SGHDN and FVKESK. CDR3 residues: CASSLMTGRGTEAFF. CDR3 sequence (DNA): TGTGCCAGCAGCCTAATGACAGGGCGGGGTACTGAAGCTTTCTTT.

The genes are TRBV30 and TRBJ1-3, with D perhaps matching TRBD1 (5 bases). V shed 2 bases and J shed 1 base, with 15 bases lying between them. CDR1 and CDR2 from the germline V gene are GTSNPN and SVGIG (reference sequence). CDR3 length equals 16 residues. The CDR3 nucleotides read TGTGCCTGGAGTAGGGGAGGGGCAGGGTCTGGAAACACCATATATTTT. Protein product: CAWSRGGAGSGNTIYF.

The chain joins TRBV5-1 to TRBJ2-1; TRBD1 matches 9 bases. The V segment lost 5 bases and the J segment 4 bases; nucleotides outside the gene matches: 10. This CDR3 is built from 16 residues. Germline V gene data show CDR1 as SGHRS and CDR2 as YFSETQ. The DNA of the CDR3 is TGCGCCAGCAGAAGAGCGGGGACAGGGATGTACAATGAGCAGTTCTTC. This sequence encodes CASRRAGTGMYNEQFF.

The CDR3 DNA is TGTGCCAGCAGTTCGAACACCCTAAGGGGAAAACTGTTTTTT. Protein sequence: CASSSNTLRGKLFF. The chain couples TRBV27 to TRBJ1-4; tentatively, D is TRBD1 (5 bases). In germline, CDR1 is MNHEY, CDR2 SMNVEV (reference sequence). V gave up 4 bases and J gave up 10 bases, with 16 bases separating them. The CDR3 sequence is 14 residues long.

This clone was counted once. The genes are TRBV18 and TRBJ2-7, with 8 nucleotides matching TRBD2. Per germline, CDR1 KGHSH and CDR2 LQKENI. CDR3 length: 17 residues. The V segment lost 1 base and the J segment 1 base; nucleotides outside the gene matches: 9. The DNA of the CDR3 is TGTGCCAGCTCACCACTTCCGACTAGCGTTAGTTCCTACGAGCAGTACTTC. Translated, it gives CASSPLPTSVSSYEQYF.

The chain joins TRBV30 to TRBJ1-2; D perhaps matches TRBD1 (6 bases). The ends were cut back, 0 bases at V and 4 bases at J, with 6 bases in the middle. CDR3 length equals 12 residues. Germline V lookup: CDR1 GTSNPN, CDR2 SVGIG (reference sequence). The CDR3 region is CAWSVQGYGYTF. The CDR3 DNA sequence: TGTGCCTGGAGTGTACAGGGCTATGGCTACACCTTC.

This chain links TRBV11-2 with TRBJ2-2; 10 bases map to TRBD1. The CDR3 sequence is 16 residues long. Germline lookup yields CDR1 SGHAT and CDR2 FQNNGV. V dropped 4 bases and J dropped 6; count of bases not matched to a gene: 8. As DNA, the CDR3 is TGTGCCAGCAGCTCCCGGGACAGGGGTGGGTCCGGGGAGCTGTTTTTT. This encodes CASSSRDRGGSGELFF.

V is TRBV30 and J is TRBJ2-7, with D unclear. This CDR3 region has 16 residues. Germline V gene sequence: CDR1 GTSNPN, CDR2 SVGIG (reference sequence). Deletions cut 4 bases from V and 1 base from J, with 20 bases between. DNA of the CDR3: TGTGCCTGGACCAAAACTCTACAGATACCGTCCTACGAGCAGTACTTC. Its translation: CAWTKTLQIPSYEQYF.

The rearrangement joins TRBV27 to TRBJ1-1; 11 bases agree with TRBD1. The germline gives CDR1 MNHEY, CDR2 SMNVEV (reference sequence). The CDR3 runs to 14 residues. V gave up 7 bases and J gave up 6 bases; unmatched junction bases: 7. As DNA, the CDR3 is TGTGCCAGCACATCCGGGACAGGGGGGTCTGAAGCTTTCTTT. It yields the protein CASTSGTGGSEAFF.

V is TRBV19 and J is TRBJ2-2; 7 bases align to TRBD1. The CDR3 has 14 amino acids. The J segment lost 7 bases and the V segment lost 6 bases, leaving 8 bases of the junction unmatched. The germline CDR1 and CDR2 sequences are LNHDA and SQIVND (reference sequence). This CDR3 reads CASSHRGKGGELFF. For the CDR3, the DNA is TGTGCCAGTAGCCACAGGGGAAAAGGCGGGGAGCTGTTTTTT. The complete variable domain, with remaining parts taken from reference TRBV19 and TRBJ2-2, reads DGGITQSPKYLFRKEGQNVTLSCEQNLNHDAMYWYRQDPGQGLRLIYYSQIVNDFQKGDIAEGYSVSREKKESFPLTVTSAQKNPTAFYLCASSHRGKGGELFFGEGSRLTVL.

The CDR3 region is CASSFFRQGIHEQYF. DNA of the CDR3: TGTGCCAGCAGTTTTTTTCGACAGGGGATCCACGAGCAGTACTTC. The genes are TRBV28 and TRBJ2-7; 8 bases align to TRBD1. CDR1 and CDR2 from the germline V gene are MDHEN and SYDVKM. The V and J ends lost 3 bases and 5 bases, in that order; junction bases with no gene match: 9. The CDR3 runs to 15 residues. The full variable domain, rest sourced from reference TRBV28 and TRBJ2-7, is DVKVTQSSRYLVKRTGEKVFLECVQDMDHENMFWYRQDPGLGLRLIYFSYDVKMKEKGDIPEGYSVSREKKERFSLILESASTNQTSMYLCASSFFRQGIHEQYFGPGTRLTVT.

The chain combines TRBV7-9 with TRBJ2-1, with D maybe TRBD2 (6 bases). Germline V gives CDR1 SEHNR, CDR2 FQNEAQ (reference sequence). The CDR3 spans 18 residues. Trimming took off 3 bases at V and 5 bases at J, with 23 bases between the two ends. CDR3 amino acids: CASSFGTVEWRRNNEQFF. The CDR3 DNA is TGTGCCAGCAGCTTCGGGACTGTGGAGTGGAGGCGGAACAATGAGCAGTTCTTC.

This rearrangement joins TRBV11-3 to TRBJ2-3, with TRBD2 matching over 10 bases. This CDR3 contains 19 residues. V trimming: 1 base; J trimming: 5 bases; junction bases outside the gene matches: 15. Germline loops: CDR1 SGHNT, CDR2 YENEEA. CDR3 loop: CASSLGVRGLAGVRDTQYF. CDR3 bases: TGTGCCAGCAGCTTAGGTGTACGAGGTCTAGCGGGAGTGAGAGATACGCAGTATTTT.

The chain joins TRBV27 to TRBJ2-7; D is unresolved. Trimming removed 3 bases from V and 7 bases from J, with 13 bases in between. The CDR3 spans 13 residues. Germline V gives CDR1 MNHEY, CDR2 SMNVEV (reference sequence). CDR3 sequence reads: CASSFLRSEEQYF. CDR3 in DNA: TGTGCCAGCAGTTTTCTCCGTTCTGAGGAGCAGTACTTC.